The entry below gives a single T cell receptor beta chain sequence along with its context. The sample belongs to a study of glioma-infiltrating T cells after dendritic cell vaccination. Generated by immunoSEQ multiplex PCR, the TCRdb table keeps only in-frame clones and is missing some. The sample shows under 100,000 clones, around 90% of them seen only once. V dropped 0 bases and J dropped 7 bases, with 8 bases sitting between them. Germline CDR1 SGHDT, CDR2 YYEEEE. This CDR3 is built from 12 residues. The clonotype comes from a human donor with glioblastoma. The V gene is TRBV5-6, the J gene TRBJ2-7; D perhaps matches TRBD2 (5 bases). The specimen was blood, collected before dendritic cell vaccination. As DNA, the CDR3 is TGTGCCAGCAGCTTGGAGTGGACTGAGCAGTACTTC. Translated: CASSLEWTEQYF.